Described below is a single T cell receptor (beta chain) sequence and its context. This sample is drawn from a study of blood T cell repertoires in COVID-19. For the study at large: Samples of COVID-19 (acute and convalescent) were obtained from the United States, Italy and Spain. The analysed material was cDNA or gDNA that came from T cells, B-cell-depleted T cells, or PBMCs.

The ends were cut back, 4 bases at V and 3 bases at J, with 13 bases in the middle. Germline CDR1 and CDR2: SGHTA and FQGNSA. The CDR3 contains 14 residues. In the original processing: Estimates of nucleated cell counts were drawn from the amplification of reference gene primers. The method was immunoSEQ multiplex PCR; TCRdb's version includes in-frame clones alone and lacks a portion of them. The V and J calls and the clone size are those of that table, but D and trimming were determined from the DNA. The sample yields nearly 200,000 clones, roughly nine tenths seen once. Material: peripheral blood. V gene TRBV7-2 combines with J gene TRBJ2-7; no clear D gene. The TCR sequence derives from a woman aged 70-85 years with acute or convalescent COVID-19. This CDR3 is CASSSTPRVYEQYF. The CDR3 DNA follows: TGTGCCAGCAGCTCAACCCCTCGGGTCTACGAGCAGTACTTC. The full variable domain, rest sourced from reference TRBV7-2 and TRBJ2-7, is GAGVSQSPSNKVTEKGKDVELRCDPISGHTALYWYRQSLGQGLEFLIYFQGNSAPDKSGLPSDRFSAERTGGSVSTLTIQRTQQEDSAVYLCASSSTPRVYEQYFGPGTRLTVT.